This T cell receptor beta chain originates from a study of CD4 T cell repertoires in COVID-19. Notes on the study in general: Between about 6 and 28% of SARS-CoV-2 clonotypes also appeared in SARS-CoV and/or HKU1 spike cultures.

The data were produced by immunoSEQ multiplex PCR, yet TCRdb's version contains in-frame clones alone and is incomplete. This sample has tens of thousands of clones, with 83% found just once. On this clone itself: The antigen remains undetermined.

The CDR3 length is 15 residues. Per germline, CDR1 SGDLS and CDR2 YYNGEE. Trimming removed 0 bases from V and 4 bases from J, with 13 bases in between. This receptor was obtained from a human donor who had COVID-19. The chain links TRBV9 to TRBJ2-5; D tentatively reads TRBD1 or TRBD2 (5 bases each). This specimen consisted of CD4+ T cells from peripheral blood, obtained after recovery from COVID-19. The CDR3 reads CASSVVIGGGETQYF. The CDR3 DNA reads as TGTGCCAGCAGCGTAGTGATTGGGGGTGGAGAGACCCAGTACTTC.